This TCR beta chain was sequenced in a study of blood T cell repertoires in COVID-19. Whole-study context: Researchers got acute and convalescent COVID-19 samples from the United States, Italy and Spain. T cells, B-cell-depleted T cells, or PBMCs supplied cDNA or gDNA.

The CDR3 is 15 amino acids. In germline, CDR1 is KGHSH, CDR2 LQKENI. V dropped 0 bases and J dropped 7; count of bases not matched to a gene: 4. Repertoires were generated with immunoSEQ multiplex PCR, while TCRdb's copy carries only in-frame clones and drops some. The sample holds 100,000 or so clones; around 90% are singletons and the top ten take 5.5% to 6.5%. V is TRBV18 and J is TRBJ2-3; 10 bases fit TRBD1. Sample: peripheral blood. The TCR originated in a woman in her sixties or seventies with acute or convalescent COVID-19. The CDR3 sequence: CASSPPGQGSNTQYF. The CDR3 region has the DNA TGTGCCAGCTCACCACCGGGACAGGGGAGTAATACGCAGTATTTT.